The clone carrying this TCR beta chain was seen a single time. Its matching antigen is unknown. This sample was taken from a study of post-analysis software for immune sequencing data. Whole-study findings and limits: There were several TRBV segments more frequent in patients than controls, and TRBV5-6, TRBV5-1 and TRBV20-1 were among them.

Tagging with unique molecular identifiers was a feature of the TCR beta cDNA libraries. TCRdb analysed the PCR reads with MiXCR anew, one entry per CDR3 protein. The table records around 440,000 distinct CDR3 sequences, 45% of them present only once. V trimming: 5 bases; J trimming: 3 bases; junction bases outside the gene matches: 3. Germline-derived CDR1 and CDR2 are MNHNY and SVGAGI (reference sequence). This CDR3 is 16 amino acids long. The sample comprised blood. This clonotype originated in a girl between 10 and 17 years old with multiple sclerosis. This sequence joins TRBV6-6 and TRBJ2-6, with 11 bases fitting TRBD1. The DNA for the CDR3 is TGTGCCAGCAGTGGACAGGGGGCTTTTGGGGCCAACGTCCTGACTTTC. It translates to CASSGQGAFGANVLTF.